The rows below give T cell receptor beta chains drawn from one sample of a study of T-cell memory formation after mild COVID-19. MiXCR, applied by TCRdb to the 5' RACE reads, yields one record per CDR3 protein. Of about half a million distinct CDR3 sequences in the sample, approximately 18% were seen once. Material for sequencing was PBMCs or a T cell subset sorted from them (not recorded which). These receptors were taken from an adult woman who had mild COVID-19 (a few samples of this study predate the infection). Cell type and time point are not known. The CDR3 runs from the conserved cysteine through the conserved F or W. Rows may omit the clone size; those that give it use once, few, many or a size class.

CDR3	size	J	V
CASSLADRRLSNTEAFF	.	TRBJ1-1	TRBV11-2
CASSQDRAGSGNEQFF	few	TRBJ2-1	TRBV4-1
CASSSRTGGSTEAFF	.	TRBJ1-1	TRBV27
CASSVEASGSEQYF	once	TRBJ2-7	TRBV9
CASSKFGARGGELFF	many	TRBJ2-2	TRBV21-1
CASSLFASEGADTQYF	.	TRBJ2-3	TRBV5-6
CATSDPSRRGDTQYF	few	TRBJ2-3	TRBV24-1
CSVGTSGRVSGQFF	few	TRBJ2-1	TRBV29-1
CASGRQGSSYEQYF	few	TRBJ2-7	TRBV12-5
CASSVVTGTEAFF	few	TRBJ1-1	TRBV9
CATSDPRTSTSSYNEQFF	.	TRBJ2-1	TRBV24-1
CASSYPQGYSNQPQHF	.	TRBJ1-5	TRBV23-1
CASSLPGTGLFF	.	TRBJ2-1	TRBV5-6
CASRADSSEQYF	.	TRBJ2-7	TRBV5-1
CASSLGPVNTEAFF	many	TRBJ1-1	TRBV11-2
CASSYMGQGGHGYTF	.	TRBJ1-2	TRBV7-9
CSASGTGSLYNEQFF	many	TRBJ2-1	TRBV20-1
CASSLRQSYEQYF	many	TRBJ2-7	TRBV5-6
CASRALGLAGSYNEQFF	many	TRBJ2-1	TRBV6-2/TRBV6-3
CASTKTSGASTDTQYF	.	TRBJ2-3	TRBV5-1
CASSKGDPGAEKLFF	.	TRBJ1-4	TRBV7-2
CASSSWTGGANGYTF	.	TRBJ1-2	TRBV9
CASSSTDPSEQYF	few	TRBJ2-7	TRBV7-9
CASSQGDAGVTFYEQYF	few	TRBJ2-7	TRBV4-1
CASSTGTGDADTQYF	few	TRBJ2-3	TRBV7-9
CASSEVPGTLQFF	few	TRBJ2-1	TRBV5-5